This TCR beta chain was captured by sequencing in a study of T cell responses to AZD1222 COVID-19 vaccine. Study-wide findings and caveats: Repertoires were collected only later (after the peak T cell response had occurred).

Turning to this clone: Its target is not known.

The assay was immunoSEQ multiplex PCR, and TCRdb's table has in-frame clones only and misses some. The data show under 150,000 clones, with around 84% seen just once and roughly a quarter held by the top ten. Pooled together were second doses at about 4 or about 12 weeks. This clonotype originated in an adult who received the AZD1222 COVID-19 vaccine. Sequences were derived from peripheral blood, sampled 28 days after the second AZD1222 dose.

The CDR3 DNA is TGTGCCAGCAGTGTCAGGGATGCCTATGGCTACACCTTC. This sequence encodes CASSVRDAYGYTF. The gene calls are TRBV2 and TRBJ1-2, with D possibly TRBD1 on 5 matching bases. V was shortened by 4 bases and J by 4 bases, with 10 bases between the two germline ends. The CDR3 totals 13 residues. The germline gives CDR1 SNHLY, CDR2 FYNNEI.